This T cell receptor (beta chain) originates from a study of T cell responses to AZD1222 COVID-19 vaccine. General study findings and limits: It should be noted that donors were predominantly white British and more often female, and clonal diversity was possibly underestimated.

This clone was detected only a few times. Its antigen remains unknown. Produced via immunoSEQ multiplex PCR; TCRdb's table is partial and in-frame only. The sample has roughly 110,000 clones, approximately 88% seen once. The CDR3 runs to 16 residues. Trimming left V 1 base short and J 3 bases short, with 15 bases between. CDR1 and CDR2 (germline): SGHRS, YFSETQ. This rearrangement joins TRBV5-1 to TRBJ2-3, with D possibly being TRBD1 (5 bases). The specimen comprised peripheral blood, sampled on day 0 of AZD1222 vaccination. This sequence originates from an adult in good health. CDR3 in DNA: TGCGCCAGCAGCTTGTATGGGGCCGTGGGGACAGATACGCAGTATTTT. Residues: CASSLYGAVGTDTQYF.